This T cell receptor beta chain was sequenced in a study of blood T cell repertoires in COVID-19. Study details: Nucleic acid was either cDNA or gDNA, and it came from T cells, B-cell-depleted T cells, or PBMCs.

Trimming cost V 3 bases and J 0 bases, with 12 bases left between them. Germline-derived CDR1 and CDR2 are SGHRS and YFSETQ. This CDR3 spans 15 amino acids. Seattle researchers signed up patients amid active infection and tracked them longitudinally. In the original analysis: Reference gene primer amplification yielded estimated nucleated cell counts. The protocol was immunoSEQ multiplex PCR, while the TCRdb copy is restricted to in-frame clones and leaves out a portion. That table is the source of V, J and clone size, and D and trimming were worked out from the DNA. The repertoire consists of about 290,000 clones, with approximately 89% occurring once and the leading ten covering over 8.5%.

This sequence was found in a woman in her 30s with COVID-19, enrolled during active disease. The rearrangement links TRBV5-1 to TRBJ1-2; D might be TRBD1 (5 bases). Sequenced: peripheral blood. CDR3 region: CASSSYPDTNYGYTF. In DNA, the CDR3 is TGCGCCAGCAGCTCTTACCCGGACACTAACTATGGCTACACCTTC.